The present TCR beta chain was sequenced within a study of cytotoxic CD8 clonotypes in ibrutinib-treated CLL. Study outcomes and limitations: Stable or contracted on treatment, public clonotypes were also uncommon. Timing of sampling differed between sustained-remission and progressing patients.

Deep sequencing aimed at 1 in 200,000 to 1 in 1 million T cells' resolution. TCRdb's copy holds only in-frame clones and misses some; the assay was immunoSEQ multiplex PCR. The sample lists about 50,000 clones, roughly 85% occurring once. On this clone: Its antigen is not known.

This clonotype was obtained from a human donor with chronic lymphocytic leukemia. Here the sequenced sample was PBMCs, taken after 24 months of ibrutinib treatment.

The CDR3 DNA reads TGCGCCAGCAGCCAAACTAGCGGGAGATACGAGCAGTACTTC. Residues: CASSQTSGRYEQYF. The V and J genes are TRBV5-1 and TRBJ2-7, with 11 bases aligning to TRBD2. There are 14 residues in the CDR3. With V trimmed by 4 bases and J by 4 bases, 4 bases remained unmatched. Looked up from germline, CDR1 is SGHRS and CDR2 is YFSETQ.